What follows is one TCR beta chain and its context. What it binds is unknown. This entry belongs to a study of shared clonotypes between healthy human individuals. Study results and caveats: Tissues were not sampled, only blood, and their repertoires likely differ. Naive subsets generally had larger estimated richness than memory subsets.

Sequenced by immunoSEQ multiplex PCR; TCRdb stores in-frame clones only, minus some. The data contain some 2.3 million clones, over 85% of them seen just once; the ten biggest clones take up around 0.4%. Trimming took off 0 bases at V and 2 bases at J, with 20 bases between the two ends. This CDR3 spans 20 amino acids. This TCR was sampled from a man between 18 and 29 years old in good health. Some clones in this sample may be carry-over from other donors' samples. Sequencing was performed on naive CD4+ T cells from PBMCs. The sample's subset: CD45RA+ positively selected. The V call is TRBV6-7, the J call TRBJ2-6; D is uncertain. TRBV6-7 is given ORF status, its function remaining uncertain. DNA of the CDR3: TGTGCCAGCAGTTACTCGTGGGTTTTCTACTGGATACCTGGGGCCAACGTCCTGACTTTC. Translating gives CASSYSWVFYWIPGANVLTF.